This TCR beta chain was sequenced in a study of cytomegalovirus exposure and HLA in healthy donors. General observations from the study: According to the study, roughly 160 TCR beta chains were cytomegalovirus-associated. TCR beta sequences reportedly predicted the HLA-A and HLA-B alleles of most subjects accurately. Rarity marked most TCR sequences, yet some public TCRs occurred in many donors. Analysis was performed later, and it showed HLA-associated TCR beta chains to be more clonally expanded than equally common others.

Trimming removed 5 bases at V and 7 bases at J, with 20 bases between. The V gene's germline CDR1 is MDHEN and CDR2 SYDVKM. This CDR3 comprises 15 residues. This clone has only a few counts. Its antigen is not known. PCR employed 60 Vbeta and 13 Jbeta primers. Clones were sequenced by immunoSEQ multiplex PCR, and TCRdb holds only the in-frame ones, with some missing. The sample contains 100,000 or so clones, roughly 85% of which appear only once. The chain couples TRBV28 to TRBJ1-1; D uncertain. The TCR comes from a woman aged 40-49 years in good health and CMV-seronegative. The sample comprised PBMCs. This chain's CDR3 is CASSRGVPPLSEAFF. The CDR3 nucleotides are TGTGCCAGCAGTCGCGGGGTCCCTCCACTTAGTGAAGCTTTCTTT.